The 21 T cell receptor beta chains in this list originate from one sample, sequenced in a study of cytomegalovirus exposure and HLA in healthy donors. The primer mix had 60 Vbeta and 13 Jbeta primers. Data came from immunoSEQ multiplex PCR; TCRdb stores just in-frame clones and leaves some out. The sample lists about 100,000 clones, 70% to 85% seen once, with roughly 1.2% in the top ten. Sequencing was done on a sample of PBMCs. The receptors were sampled from a woman aged 18-35 years in good health and CMV-seronegative.

The J gene is TRBJ2-6, the V gene TRBV15; TRBD2 agrees at 7 bases. The V segment lost 5 bases and the J segment 2 bases; nucleotides outside the gene matches: 12. Germline CDR1 reads LNHNV; CDR2 reads YYDKDF (reference sequence). CDR3 length: 18 amino acids. CDR3 amino acids: CATSLERAGRAGANVLTF. CDR3 in DNA: TGTGCCACCAGCCTAGAACGCGCAGGGAGGGCTGGGGCCAACGTCCTGACTTTC. Drawing the rest from reference TRBV15 and TRBJ2-6, the complete variable domain is DAMVIQNPRYQVTQFGKPVTLSCSQTLNHNVMYWYQQKSSQAPKLLFHYYDKDFNNEADTPDNFQSRRPNTSFCFLDIRSPGLGDTAMYLCATSLERAGRAGANVLTFGAGSRLTVL.

This clone came up many times. V is TRBV19 and J is TRBJ1-5, with D unclear. The CDR3 loop spans 15 amino acids. Germline CDR1 is LNHDA and CDR2 is SQIVND (reference sequence). The V end was cut by 2 bases, the J end by 0 bases, with 8 bases between. CDR3 nucleotides: TGTGCCAGTAGTATACCGGGGTATAGCAATCAGCCCCAGCATTTT. Encoded protein: CASSIPGYSNQPQHF.

CDR3 protein: CASSLRQGPYGYTF. CDR3 bases: TGCGCCAGCAGCTTAAGACAGGGCCCCTATGGCTACACCTTC. J is TRBJ1-2 and V is TRBV5-1; TRBD1 agrees at 7 bases. Looked up from germline, CDR1 is SGHRS and CDR2 is YFSETQ. The CDR3 sequence is 14 residues long. The J segment lost 4 bases and the V segment lost 2 bases, leaving 5 bases of the junction unmatched. The variable domain in full, completed from reference TRBV5-1 and TRBJ1-2, reads KAGVTQTPRYLIKTRGQQVTLSCSPISGHRSVSWYQQTPGQGLQFLFEYFSETQRNKGNFPGRFSGRQFSNSRSEMNVSTLELGDSALYLCASSLRQGPYGYTFGSGTRLTVV.

The V and J genes are TRBV16 and TRBJ2-5; 7 bases are shared with TRBD1. With the DNA end fitting TRBJ2-7 better, the J assignment may be wrong. This CDR3 is 15 amino acids long. From germline, CDR1 is KGHSY and CDR2 FQNENV. The CDR3 sequence is CASITRDRASYEQYF. The CDR3 DNA is TGTGCCAGCATAACCCGGGACAGAGCCTCCTACGAGCAGTACTTC.

The chain couples TRBV2 to TRBJ2-7; TRBD1 aligns across 8 bases. V trimming: 2 bases; J trimming: 3 bases; junction bases outside the gene matches: 3. The CDR3 runs to 14 residues. Germline V gives CDR1 SNHLY, CDR2 FYNNEI. The CDR3 sequence is CASSEQGADYEQYF. For the CDR3, the DNA is TGTGCCAGCAGTGAACAGGGGGCGGACTACGAGCAGTACTTC.

The chain couples TRBV4-2 to TRBJ2-7; D remains ambiguous. V was pared by 0 bases and J by 3 bases, with 15 bases between. This CDR3 has 16 residues. Germline V CDR1 and CDR2: LGHNA, YNFKEQ. The CDR3 loop is CASSQDELTLGYEQYF. The CDR3 DNA reads TGTGCCAGCAGCCAAGATGAATTAACGCTAGGCTACGAGCAGTACTTC.

This sequence joins TRBV5-1 and TRBJ2-3; 9 bases are shared with TRBD2. Germline trimming cut 5 bases from V and 4 bases from J; bases unmatched to any gene: 5. Germline V gives CDR1 SGHRS, CDR2 YFSETQ. The CDR3 totals 14 residues. The CDR3 coding sequence is TGCGCCAGCAGTTTGACTAGCGGTCCAGATACGCAGTATTTT. As protein: CASSLTSGPDTQYF.

The chain combines TRBV2 with TRBJ2-5, with 7 nucleotides matching TRBD2. Germline V CDR1 and CDR2: SNHLY, FYNNEI. V shed 0 bases, J shed 2 bases, and the junction held 3 bases outside the gene matches. The CDR3 loop spans 15 amino acids. The CDR3 is CASSEATSPQETQYF. DNA of the CDR3: TGTGCCAGCAGTGAAGCGACTAGCCCACAAGAGACCCAGTACTTC.

This clone has a single count. V is TRBV6-5 and J is TRBJ1-6; D unresolved. The CDR3 runs 15 residues. Trimming left V 2 bases short and J 3 bases short, with 8 bases between. CDR1 MNHEY and CDR2 SVGAGI come from the germline V gene. The CDR3, as DNA: TGTGCCAGCAGTTACAGCCACCGCTATAATTCACCCCTCCACTTT. Translating it yields CASSYSHRYNSPLHF.

The V and J genes are TRBV2 and TRBJ2-7; tentatively, D is TRBD1 (5 bases). V was pared by 5 bases and J by 4 bases, with 6 bases between. Germline V lookup: CDR1 SNHLY, CDR2 FYNNEI. The CDR3 consists of 11 residues. The DNA for the CDR3 is TGTGCCAGCAGTAAGGGGTACGAGCAGTACTTC. Protein: CASSKGYEQYF.

The chain has TRBV18 and TRBJ1-1, with a possible D match to TRBD1 (5 bases). CDR1 is KGHSH, CDR2 LQKENI, per germline. The V end was cut by 4 bases, the J end by 1 base, with 16 bases between. This CDR3 spans 16 amino acids. The CDR3 sequence is CASSLTSGYKNTEAFF. CDR3 nucleotide sequence: TGTGCCAGCTCACTCACTTCAGGGTATAAGAACACTGAAGCTTTCTTT.

V and J are TRBV28 and TRBJ1-6; D unresolved. This CDR3 is built from 15 residues. Per the germline V gene, CDR1 is MDHEN and CDR2 is SYDVKM. Deletions cut 6 bases from V and 6 bases from J, with 15 bases between. The CDR3 reads CASSQRGDGNSPLHF. As DNA, the CDR3 is TGTGCCAGCAGCCAGCGCGGAGACGGTAATTCACCCCTCCACTTT.

In this sample, this clone turned up once. The rearrangement uses TRBV5-1 and TRBJ2-5, with D uncertain. The V gene lost 0 bases and the J gene lost 5 bases, with 14 bases spanning the gap. CDR3 length: 15 amino acids. Germline loops: CDR1 SGHRS, CDR2 YFSETQ. The CDR3 spells CASSLALRAWETQYF. For the CDR3, the DNA is TGCGCCAGCAGCTTGGCCCTTCGTGCGTGGGAGACCCAGTACTTC.

The chain is built from TRBV7-8 and TRBJ2-1; perhaps TRBD1 as D (6 bases). The CDR3 extends over 16 amino acids. Per the germline V gene, CDR1 is SGHVS and CDR2 is FQNEAQ. Deletions cut 5 bases from V and 8 bases from J, with 22 bases between. CDR3 DNA sequence: TGTGCCAGCAGCCCGACCACCCCCGACAGGTGGGATGAGCAGTTCTTC. Its translation: CASSPTTPDRWDEQFF.

V and J are TRBV5-1 and TRBJ2-1, with D unclear. This CDR3 spans 16 amino acids. Trimming cost V 0 bases and J 0 bases, with 10 bases left between them. CDR1 and CDR2 from the germline V gene are SGHRS and YFSETQ. The CDR3 DNA reads as TGCGCCAGCAGCTTGGCAAGCTTTAGCTCCTACAATGAGCAGTTCTTC. Its translation is CASSLASFSSYNEQFF.

The chain uses TRBV18 and TRBJ2-1; TRBD1 aligns across 9 bases. Germline V gene data show CDR1 as KGHSH and CDR2 as LQKENI. The CDR3 is 15 residues long. The V segment lost 4 bases and the J segment 4 bases; nucleotides outside the gene matches: 5. The CDR3 region is CASSLTGQGYNEQFF. The CDR3 region has the DNA TGTGCCAGCTCACTCACCGGACAGGGGTACAATGAGCAGTTCTTC.

With respect to this clone: Other DNA sequences in this specimen translate into the identical CDR3. The chain uses TRBV28 and TRBJ2-7; 10 nucleotides agree with TRBD2. CDR3 length equals 18 residues. Germline values: CDR1 MDHEN, CDR2 SYDVKM. Trimming cost V 7 bases and J 6 bases; bases outside gene matches: 21. CDR3 region: CASTRRRGLAGVTGEQYF. The CDR3 region has the DNA TGTGCCAGCACTAGACGGCGGGGTCTAGCGGGAGTAACGGGCGAGCAGTACTTC.

The chain carries TRBV6-5 and TRBJ1-2, with a possible D match to TRBD1 (6 bases). This CDR3 spans 15 amino acids. Germline assignment: CDR1 MNHEY and CDR2 SVGAGI. Trimming left V 0 bases short and J 1 base short, with 9 bases between. CDR3 sequence (DNA): TGTGCCAGCAGTTACTCTCCAGGGGTTAACTATGGCTACACCTTC. It yields the protein CASSYSPGVNYGYTF.

The chain couples TRBV7-2 to TRBJ2-6; 9 positions agree with TRBD1. CDR3 length equals 17 residues. Germline V gene data show CDR1 as SGHTA and CDR2 as FQGNSA. J lost 0 bases, V lost 1 base, and 1 base had no gene match. The CDR3 here is CASSLGQGGSGANVLTF. The CDR3, as DNA: TGTGCCAGCAGCTTAGGACAGGGGGGCTCTGGGGCCAACGTCCTGACTTTC.

The CDR3 nucleotides read TGTGCCAGCAGCGCCGACAGAAGAAATTCACCCCTCCACTTT. As protein: CASSADRRNSPLHF. This rearrangement joins TRBV2 to TRBJ1-6; perhaps TRBD1 as D (5 bases). The CDR3 has 14 amino acids. CDR1 and CDR2 (germline): SNHLY, FYNNEI. The V and J ends lost 6 bases and 7 bases respectively, with 13 bases between them. Using reference TRBV2 and TRBJ1-6 for the parts outside the CDR3, the full variable domain is EPEVTQTPSHQVTQMGQEVILRCVPISNHLYFYWYRQILGQKVEFLVSFYNNEISEKSEIFDDQFSVERPDGSNFTLKIRSTKLEDSAMYFCASSADRRNSPLHFGNGTRLTVT.

This chain joins TRBV4-1 and TRBJ2-2, with TRBD2 matching over 15 bases. Germline loops: CDR1 MGHRA, CDR2 YSYEKL. This CDR3 has 17 amino acids. Trimming took 10 bases from V and 1 from J; bases not matched to a gene: 7. The CDR3 nucleotides are TGCGCCAAAGCTGGACTAGCGGGGGGGCGGAACACCGGGGAGCTGTTTTTT. Translated: CAKAGLAGGRNTGELFF.